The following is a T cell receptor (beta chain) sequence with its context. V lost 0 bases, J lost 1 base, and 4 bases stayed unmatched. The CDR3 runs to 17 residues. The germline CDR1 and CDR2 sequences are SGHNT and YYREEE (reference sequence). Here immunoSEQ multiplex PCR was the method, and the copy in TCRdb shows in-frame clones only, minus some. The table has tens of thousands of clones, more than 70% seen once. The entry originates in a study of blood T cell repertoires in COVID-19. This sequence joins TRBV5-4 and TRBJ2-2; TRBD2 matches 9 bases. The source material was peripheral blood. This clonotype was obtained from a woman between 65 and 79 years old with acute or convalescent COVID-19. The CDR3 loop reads CASSLGGLALNTGELFF. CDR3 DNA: TGTGCCAGCAGCTTGGGGGGACTAGCTCTGAACACCGGGGAGCTGTTTTTT.